The 30 T cell receptor beta chains below all came from one sample that was sequenced in a study of cytomegalovirus exposure and HLA in healthy donors. PCR employed 60 Vbeta and 13 Jbeta primers. Sequencing was performed with immunoSEQ multiplex PCR; in TCRdb, only in-frame clones are kept and a portion is missing. The sample lists 95,000 to 110,000 clones; almost 80% were seen once. The sample was PBMCs. The receptors were gathered from a man aged 50-60 years in good health and CMV-seropositive.

The genes are TRBV15 and TRBJ1-5, with TRBD1 identical over 7 bases. Unmatched junction bases numbered 10, after V lost 3 bases and J lost 11 bases. The CDR3 loop spans 14 amino acids. Germline-derived CDR1 and CDR2 are LNHNV and YYDKDF (reference sequence). CDR3 coding DNA: TGTGCCACCAGCAGGGATTACAACGGACAGGCCCAGCATTTT. Protein product: CATSRDYNGQAQHF.

This chain joins TRBV4-1 and TRBJ2-3; possibly TRBD2 for D (5 bases). CDR1 is MGHRA and CDR2 is YSYEKL in the germline V gene. CDR3 length: 15 amino acids. V shed 4 bases and J shed 1 base, with 12 bases lying between them. The CDR3 sequence: CASSPFLLGTDTQYF. The CDR3 DNA is TGCGCCAGCAGCCCCTTTCTACTAGGCACAGATACGCAGTATTTT.

The chain uses TRBV19 and TRBJ1-5; maybe TRBD1 (5 bases). Looked up from germline, CDR1 is LNHDA and CDR2 is SQIVND (reference sequence). V lost 6 bases and J 0 bases, leaving 15 bases between the germline ends. The CDR3 consists of 16 residues. The CDR3: CASRRAGTNSNQPQHF. CDR3 DNA: TGTGCCAGTAGGCGGGCGGGGACGAATAGCAATCAGCCCCAGCATTTT.

J is TRBJ1-6 and V is TRBV7-8; D unclear. Per germline, CDR1 SGHVS and CDR2 FQNEAQ. V gave up 6 bases and J gave up 5 bases, with 14 bases separating them. The CDR3 is made up of 15 amino acids. The CDR3, as DNA: TGTGCCAGCAGGGGTAGTTACGCGGATAATTCACCCCTCCACTTT. It encodes CASRGSYADNSPLHF.

The chain uses TRBV27 and TRBJ2-7, with D possibly matching TRBD2 (5 bases). The CDR3 totals 15 residues. The germline V gene encodes CDR1 MNHEY and CDR2 SMNVEV (reference sequence). V lost 3 bases and J lost 2, with 14 bases in between. The DNA for the CDR3 is TGTGCCAGCAGTTTGAGCGGAGTTGCGCCCTACGAGCAGTACTTC. As protein: CASSLSGVAPYEQYF.

This clone was observed a few times. This chain connects TRBV19 to TRBJ1-3; the D gene is possibly TRBD1 (5 bases). Looked up from germline, CDR1 is LNHDA and CDR2 is SQIVND (reference sequence). The CDR3 has 17 residues. Trimming removed 1 base at V and 2 bases at J, with 15 bases between. The DNA of the CDR3 is TGTGCCAGTAGTATAGCCGCGGGGACGTCAACTGGAAACACCATATATTTT. Translated, it gives CASSIAAGTSTGNTIYF.

As to this clone: The same CDR3 arises from other DNA sequences in this sample as well. This chain connects TRBV30 to TRBJ1-4; tentative D call: TRBD1 (6 bases). The CDR3 sequence is 13 residues long. CDR1 is GTSNPN and CDR2 is SVGIG in the germline V gene (reference sequence). Trimming cost V 0 bases and J 4 bases, with 6 bases left between them. The CDR3 sequence is CAWSVQGNEKLFF. In DNA, the CDR3 is TGTGCCTGGAGTGTACAGGGTAATGAAAAACTGTTTTTT.

V usage is TRBV4-2 and J usage is TRBJ2-1, with 10 bases that match TRBD1. This CDR3 is built from 14 residues. Trimming removed 3 bases from V and 5 bases from J; junction bases left unmatched: 1. The germline V gene has CDR1 LGHNA and CDR2 YNFKEQ. CDR3 sequence reads: CASSQGQGNNEQFF. The CDR3 region has the DNA TGTGCCAGCAGCCAGGGACAGGGGAACAATGAGCAGTTCTTC.

V is TRBV2 and J is TRBJ2-2; D is unresolved. CDR1 and CDR2 (germline): SNHLY, FYNNEI. Trimming removed 1 base at V and 7 bases at J, with 7 bases between. The CDR3 has 13 amino acids. The CDR3 spells CASSEGAVGELFF. The CDR3 DNA reads as TGTGCCAGCAGTGAAGGGGCAGTCGGGGAGCTGTTTTTT.

This clone has only one observation. CDR3 sequence (DNA): TGTGCCAGCCGCAGCGGGGCGCCCTCCTACGAGCAGTACTTC. Residues: CASRSGAPSYEQYF. The chain recombines TRBV7-8 with TRBJ2-7; 7 bases align to TRBD2. V gave up 8 bases and J gave up 0 bases; unmatched junction bases: 7. This CDR3 has 14 amino acids. Germline values: CDR1 SGHVS, CDR2 FQNEAQ.

The chain uses TRBV5-4 and TRBJ2-1, with D tentatively TRBD2 (6 bases). This CDR3 region has 15 residues. Germline CDR1 reads SGHNT; CDR2 reads YYREEE (reference sequence). The V end lost 5 bases, the J end lost 0 bases, and 12 bases lay between the germline ends. DNA of the CDR3: TGTGCCAGCAGTCCTGGAGGGAGCTCCTACAATGAGCAGTTCTTC. This encodes CASSPGGSSYNEQFF.

V is TRBV28 and J is TRBJ2-5; 8 nucleotides line up with TRBD1. The J call is in doubt because the DNA end fits TRBJ2-7 better. The CDR3 length is 13 residues. Germline V CDR1 and CDR2: MDHEN, SYDVKM. CDR3 loop: CASSFTGGYEQYF. The DNA for the CDR3 is TGTGCCAGCAGTTTCACAGGGGGCTACGAGCAGTACTTC.

J is TRBJ2-5 and V is TRBV29-1; 13 bases map to TRBD2. The DNA end lines up better with TRBJ2-7; the J call may be wrong. The length of the CDR3 is 16 residues. Germline V gene sequence: CDR1 SQVTM, CDR2 ANQGSEA. The CDR3 sequence: CSAAPSGTSGNYEQYF. As DNA, the CDR3 is TGCAGCGCCGCCCCCTCCGGGACTAGCGGGAACTACGAGCAGTACTTC.

The V call is TRBV2, the J call TRBJ2-2; D possibly corresponds to TRBD2 (9 bases). Trimming cost V 2 bases and J 5 bases, with 21 bases left between them. CDR1 SNHLY and CDR2 FYNNEI come from the germline V gene. This CDR3 is 18 amino acids long. The CDR3 region has the DNA TGTGCCAGCAGTGAACGACAGGGGCTAGCGGGATTAACCGGGGAGCTGTTTTTT. Translating gives CASSERQGLAGLTGELFF.

The chain recombines TRBV28 with TRBJ2-4; tentatively, D is TRBD1 (6 bases). Germline assignment: CDR1 MDHEN and CDR2 SYDVKM. This CDR3 region has 18 residues. Trimming took off 3 bases at V and 5 bases at J, with 23 bases between the two ends. The CDR3 here is CASSLWGTGRTAQNIQYF. CDR3 bases: TGTGCCAGCAGTTTGTGGGGGACGGGCCGGACAGCTCAAAACATTCAGTACTTC.

The chain uses TRBV7-2 and TRBJ1-2; D not certain. The CDR3 is 11 residues long. Trimming removed 1 base at V and 8 bases at J, with 5 bases between. Germline V gene lookup returns CDR1 SGHTA and CDR2 FQGNSA. The CDR3 sequence is CASSLELGYTF. For the CDR3, the DNA is TGTGCCAGCAGCTTAGAATTAGGCTACACCTTC.

This clone came up once. CDR3 coding DNA: TGTGCCAGTAGTATTAAAGCGGGAGGGTACACAGATACGCAGTATTTT. Amino acid sequence: CASSIKAGGYTDTQYF. V usage is TRBV19 and J usage is TRBJ2-3; the match to TRBD2 covers 10 bases. V trimming: 3 bases; J trimming: 2 bases; junction bases outside the gene matches: 5. CDR3 length equals 16 residues. Germline lookup yields CDR1 LNHDA and CDR2 SQIVND (reference sequence).

V is TRBV19 and J is TRBJ2-1; 8 bases map to TRBD2. V lost 5 bases to trimming and J lost 3 bases; unmatched junction nucleotides: 6. Germline V gene sequence: CDR1 LNHDA, CDR2 SQIVND (reference sequence). CDR3 length equals 15 residues. The CDR3 region is CASSFLGTSYNEQFF. CDR3 bases: TGTGCCAGTAGTTTCCTCGGGACTAGCTACAATGAGCAGTTCTTC.

This clone was detected only once. The V call is TRBV5-1, the J call TRBJ2-1; 8 bases map to TRBD2. Germline loops: CDR1 SGHRS, CDR2 YFSETQ. The CDR3 extends over 16 amino acids. V shed 2 bases, J shed 6 bases, and the junction held 10 bases outside the gene matches. CDR3 loop: CASSFWTGGVGNEQFF. The CDR3 region has the DNA TGCGCCAGCAGCTTCTGGACGGGGGGGGTAGGCAATGAGCAGTTCTTC.

V gene TRBV11-2 combines with J gene TRBJ1-1, with D unresolved. Germline-derived CDR1 and CDR2 are SGHAT and FQNNGV. The CDR3 has 13 amino acids. Trimming left V 0 bases short and J 5 bases short, with 7 bases between. The CDR3 region has the DNA TGTGCCAGCAGCTTAGAGCGGGGAACTGAAGCTTTCTTT. Its protein is CASSLERGTEAFF.

V usage is TRBV7-3 and J usage is TRBJ2-2, with 8 nucleotides matching TRBD2. The V gene's germline CDR1 is SGHTA and CDR2 FQGTGA. The CDR3 sequence is 16 residues long. V dropped 5 bases and J dropped 5; count of bases not matched to a gene: 10. This chain's CDR3 is CASSPEGGLVTGELFF. DNA of the CDR3: TGTGCCAGCAGCCCAGAGGGGGGACTAGTAACCGGGGAGCTGTTTTTT.

The genes are TRBV5-1 and TRBJ1-2; perhaps TRBD1 as D (6 bases). This CDR3 has 13 amino acids. The germline V and J ends were trimmed by 0 bases and 6 bases, with 9 bases remaining between them. Looked up from germline, CDR1 is SGHRS and CDR2 is YFSETQ. The CDR3: CASSLVQGDGYTF. The CDR3 bases are TGCGCCAGCAGCTTGGTACAGGGAGATGGCTACACCTTC.

The V gene is TRBV7-3, the J gene TRBJ2-7, with 8 nucleotides matching TRBD1. The CDR3 runs 14 residues. CDR1 is SGHTA and CDR2 is FQGTGA in the germline V gene. J lost 5 bases, V lost 6 bases, and 9 bases had no gene match. CDR3 sequence reads: CASSRTGPTDEQYF. CDR3 coding DNA: TGTGCCAGCAGTCGGACAGGGCCCACCGACGAGCAGTACTTC.

This chain connects TRBV30 to TRBJ2-3, with D perhaps TRBD2 (6 bases). Germline assignment: CDR1 GTSNPN and CDR2 SVGIG (reference sequence). Trimming removed 2 bases at V and 3 bases at J, with 6 bases between. CDR3 length: 12 residues. For the CDR3, the DNA is TGTGCCTGGAGTCTAGCGACAGATACGCAGTATTTT. This gives the protein CAWSLATDTQYF.

This rearrangement joins TRBV6-1 to TRBJ2-7, with a tentative D call TRBD1 (5 bases). The V gene lost 6 bases and the J gene lost 3 bases, with 9 bases spanning the gap. Germline CDR1 MNHNS, CDR2 SASEGT. The CDR3 is 12 amino acids. The CDR3 DNA is TGTGCCAGCAGCAGGGAATTCTACGAGCAGTACTTC. This sequence encodes CASSREFYEQYF.

The genes are TRBV7-9 and TRBJ1-5, with 7 bases fitting TRBD1. J gave up 12 bases and V 5 bases, and 7 bases lay outside the gene matches. Germline values: CDR1 SEHNR, CDR2 FQNEAQ (reference sequence). The CDR3 runs to 12 residues. CDR3 region: CASSMEGASQHF. The CDR3 nucleotides are TGTGCCAGCAGCATGGAGGGGGCGAGCCAGCATTTT.

The chain recombines TRBV7-9 with TRBJ1-3, with D perhaps matching TRBD1 (5 bases). The ends were cut back, 10 bases at V and 0 bases at J, with 19 bases in the middle. The CDR3 runs to 16 residues. Germline CDR1 reads SEHNR; CDR2 reads FQNEAQ (reference sequence). CDR3 in DNA: TGTGCCACCACAGGCGAGTTGAGCCGCTCTGGAAACACCATATATTTT. Amino acid sequence: CATTGELSRSGNTIYF.

The chain combines TRBV7-2 with TRBJ2-1; the D is unclear. Germline V CDR1 and CDR2: SGHTA, FQGNSA. This CDR3 spans 17 amino acids. Deletions cut 1 base from V and 4 bases from J, with 17 bases between. CDR3 region: CASSLEPPGSPYNEQFF. The CDR3 DNA follows: TGTGCCAGCAGCTTAGAACCCCCCGGGTCGCCATACAATGAGCAGTTCTTC.

Concerning this clone: One end of the junction fails to match germline, which may point to a read error. This chain links TRBV11-2 with TRBJ2-5; D not certain. This CDR3 region has 13 residues. Germline loops: CDR1 SGHAT, CDR2 FQNNGV. DNA of the CDR3: TGTGCCGGCAGCTTAGAACTACCGGAGACCCAGTACTTC. Translation gives CAGSLELPETQYF.

The chain has TRBV30 and TRBJ1-3, with D uncertain. The germline V and J ends were trimmed by 3 bases and 4 bases, with 13 bases remaining between them. The CDR3 covers 14 residues. Germline lookup yields CDR1 GTSNPN and CDR2 SVGIG (reference sequence). The CDR3 reads CAWRPQTWGNTIYF. As DNA, the CDR3 is TGTGCCTGGAGGCCTCAGACTTGGGGAAACACCATATATTTT.